The clone carrying this T cell receptor beta chain was seen ten or more times. The antigen remains undetermined. This record comes from a study of CD8 T cells in ankylosing spondylitis. Overall study findings and caveats: A TCR beta motif of under 10 highly homologous variants appeared characteristic of ankylosing spondylitis blood. Within peripheral blood, clones linked to disease were CD8+ and relatively rare. Clones tied to disease were said to be significantly enriched in matched ankylosing spondylitis synovial fluid.

Scientists made TCR beta libraries using quantitative 5'-RACE with molecular barcodes. TCRdb reprocessed the 5' RACE reads with MiXCR, giving one entry per CDR3 protein. The table shows roughly 230,000 distinct CDR3 sequences, with 10% to 13% occurring only once. The CDR3 totals 13 residues. Germline CDR1 reads MNHEY; CDR2 reads SMNVEV (reference sequence). Trimming shortened V by 2 bases and J by 6 bases, and 8 bases separated the two germline ends. The rearrangement joins TRBV27 to TRBJ1-5; no reliable D call. The sequence came from a male donor with ankylosing spondylitis or in good health (not recorded which). The sample was blood, either unsorted or a sorted T cell fraction (not recorded which). This chain's CDR3 is CASSLEGGQPQHF. In DNA form, the CDR3 reads TGTGCCAGCAGTTTAGAGGGCGGTCAGCCCCAGCATTTT.